Detailed here is one T cell receptor (beta chain). What antigen it recognizes has not been identified. No clone much larger than this one lies a single base away; base qualities are absent. At the junction V is shortened by 1 base and J by 7 bases, with 7 bases in between. According to the germline V gene, CDR1 reads SGHAT and CDR2 reads FQNNGV. The CDR3 runs 12 residues from the cysteine to the phenylalanine. The retained sequence is limited to the CDR3, 36 bases, with the frame set at the first base. The method behind the library was the immunoSEQ multiplex PCR assay. The multiplex PCR relied on a mix of 60 forward primers for TCR Vbeta segments and 13 reverse primers for TCR Jbeta segments. The CDR3 region of rearranged TCR beta genes was amplified from genomic DNA with a multiplex PCR assay. On the Illumina HiSeq System, the amplified TCR beta libraries were sequenced as 87-base-pair reads. The authors' analysis ran thus. A later analysis tallied tens of millions of unique TCR beta chains across the 666 repertoires, and some 12 million of those chains were shared by two or more donors. A nearest-neighbor algorithm error-corrected the raw reads and collapsed the reads into unique sequences, merging closely related sequences to remove PCR and sequencing errors. To assign V, D and J gene segments, CDR3 sequences were aligned to IMGT reference sequences. For a sequence to be retained, at least a six-nucleotide match to both a V gene segment and a J gene segment was required. Rearrangements were classified as productive when the CDR3 lacked stop codons and remained in frame with V and J, and all other rearrangements were classified as non-productive. CDR3 was defined by IMGT convention, running from the second conserved V-encoded cysteine to the conserved J-encoded phenylalanine. In an earlier analysis of 587 of the donors, sequences lacking an unambiguous match to a single V gene segment were excluded. In an earlier analysis of more than 500 of the donors, a V segment was called functional when productive rearrangements were above 56.7%, and segregating when the standard deviation between donors exceeded 5%. To diagnose cytomegalovirus status from the catalog of TCR beta chain sequences, a statistical classification framework was built. A later analysis assigned V and J genes by comparing TCR nucleotide sequences with IMGT/GENE-DB human TR gene sequences. In a later analysis, CDR3 sequences and most-parsimonious VDJ recombination scenarios were assigned using the TCRdist pipeline. In a later analysis, each TCR beta chain was defined by its CDR3 amino acid sequence together with its V-gene family, and reads without a unique V-gene family were excluded. As a way to deal with suspected cross-contamination and a sequencing artifact, a later analysis dropped 592 nucleotide sequences that were highly shared and had low generation probability. A later analysis calculated a clonal expansion index for each public chain from normalized within-repertoire ranks of inferred template counts. A later analysis computed generation probabilities with a VDJ recombination model fitted to out-of-frame rearrangements, and checked the results against IGoR. In a later analysis, TCR-TCR, TCR-HLA and TCR-CMV co-occurrence was scored with hypergeometric tests, and a repertoire-size bias correction was applied to TCR pairs. To estimate false discovery rates, a later analysis permuted the HLA or CMV assignments 20 times. In a later analysis, co-occurring TCRs were grouped using DBSCAN, with TCRdist sequence similarity added in when clustering inside HLA-allele-positive subsets. Repertoires with fewer than 30,000 or more than 120,000 public chains, plus five repertoires with anomalous nucleotide sharing, were excluded from co-occurrence clustering. The clones in this table, taken by TCRdb from immuneACCESS, are in-frame only. Not every clone is retained; where verified, under half of the shortfall comes from an unresolved V gene, and the cause of the rest is unknown. V and J calls plus clone size are reproduced from that table; the DNA served to infer D and trimming. The sample table records about 170,000 clones; about 80% of these occur just once. Of the sample, 1% is held by the ten largest clones.

The cohort comprised some 700 healthy bone marrow donors. At the time of sampling, all cohort members were nominally healthy, though unrecorded immune exposures were likely present. The donor was CMV seropositive and was included in the group of 250 to 300 seropositive cohort members. Every donor gave a peripheral blood sample, and the peripheral blood mononuclear cells from that sample were used for TCR beta sequencing. Genomic DNA was extracted from the blood cell samples with the Qiagen DNeasy Blood Extraction Kit. These data come from a study of cytomegalovirus exposure and HLA in healthy donors (dated by TCRdb to about 2017). Describing the broader study: According to an earlier analysis of several hundred of the donors, 150 million to 200 million T cells yielded 120 million or so unique TCR beta sequences and about 300 Gb of sequence data. Roughly 300 gigabases of sequencing data and 75 million to 85 million unique TCR sequences made up an early release that covered over 550 HLA-typed donors. Of the roughly 400 genotyped donors, about 80% fell in the genetic ancestry cluster associated with self-reported Caucasian donors. The aim of the study was to test whether cataloging public T cell receptors could identify signatures of past pathogen exposure. The study profiled the T cell repertoires of 500 to 800 subjects by immunosequencing and related them to cytomegalovirus serostatus. Besides the first cohort of 500 to 700 subjects, a separate validation cohort made up of over 95 different subjects was used. To predict cytomegalovirus infection status, the study combined high-throughput TCR immunosequencing, statistical association of individual TCRs with disease status, and machine learning. In a later analysis, previously published TCR beta repertoires from roughly 710 donors were re-analyzed and high-resolution HLA genotyping was added so that TCR occurrence patterns could be studied. Rather than drawing on any new phenotypic data, the later analysis identified candidate immune exposures from TCR beta sequences and the way those sequences occurred across donors. To decide whether each TCR beta V gene segment behaved as functional or pseudogenic, an earlier analysis of nearly 600 of the donors relied on high-throughput TCR beta sequencing. Donor age, sex, ethnicity and CMV serostatus were collected together with the repertoire data. A later genetic analysis took genome-wide SNP genotypes for about 55% of the 666 donors and used that subset as a discovery cohort. All discovery cohort repertoires had been generated using a single sequencing platform. HLA typing included class I and class II loci at four-digit resolution. Typing coverage varied by locus: about 629-630 donors for A, B, C, DRB1 and DQB1; approximately 500 for DQA1; some 610 for DPA1; more than 450 for DPB1. Four to six DR-DQ haplotypes were handled as single units for association and clustering, since linkage in the cohort was strong. Among around 400 genotyped donors of the cohort, an average of roughly 230,000 unique TCR beta nucleotide sequences was sequenced per donor, of which about 18% were non-productive.

Beyond this particular receptor, the publication reports: A later analysis associated around 16,000 TCR beta sequences with specific HLA alleles at a false discovery rate of 0.05. A later analysis found that TCR association rates varied across HLA loci, with DRB1 alleles showing the most associated TCRs and HLA-C alleles the fewest. Correlated functional status among segregating V segments might be attributable to linkage disequilibrium, but an unknown experimental factor could not be ruled out. In an earlier analysis of fewer than 750 of the donors, most TCR beta V segments were observed in productive rearrangements about 87% or about 30% of the time, broadly matching IMGT annotations. A cluster of highly shared sequence variants was judged likely to be a technical artifact of the sequencing pipeline. Most TCR sequences were seen in very few donors, while some public TCRs were found in many individuals. The presence/absence analyses assumed that sequencing depth was roughly uniform across donors, and that assumption may not be true. In a later analysis, most CMV-associated TCR beta chains were found to appear HLA-restricted, with HLA associations seemingly driven largely by CMV exposure. In both the original and validation cohorts, the classifier was reported to diagnose cytomegalovirus status with high specificity and sensitivity. According to the authors, the approach could potentially be generalized to other disease states and immunological phenotypes. The only immune exposure information available for the cohort was CMV serostatus. Only TCR beta chains were sequenced in this cohort, and the absence of alpha or paired-chain data limited detectable features. Some IMGT-functional V segments, including TRBV6-2 and TRBV6-3, could not be distinguished by the 87-base-pair reads and were therefore excluded. A further reported finding was that TCR beta sequences accurately predicted the HLA-A and HLA-B alleles for most subjects in the first cohort. Compared with equally common non-associated chains, HLA-associated TCR beta chains in a later analysis were more clonally expanded and had lower generation probabilities. The study gave a list of some 150 TCR beta chains associated with cytomegalovirus. Over 15 rarely observed V segments, including chromosome 9 orphons, were excluded from the earlier analysis of 550 to 700 of the donors because counts were too low. According to a later analysis, parvovirus B19, influenza, CMV and Epstein-Barr virus appeared linked to several top co-occurrence clusters. When HLA alleles, especially DR and DQ, strongly co-occurred, TCR associations were difficult to assign to individual alleles. In vitro tests confirmed that a few of the cytomegalovirus-associated TCR beta chains recognize cytomegalovirus antigens. Because HLA typing was unavailable for some donors at each locus, only the typed subset was used in association tests. An association between a missense DCLRE1C variant and V-gene and J-gene trimming of TCR beta chains was found in a later genetic analysis and replicated in an independent cohort. Compared with the approximately 700-donor mean, donors in an Asian-associated ancestry cluster had fewer N-insertions in productive TCRs, according to a later genetic analysis.

The receptor's source is a woman between 50 and 59 years old in good health and CMV-seropositive. Sequenced sample: PBMCs. The chain is encoded by TRBV11-2 joined to TRBJ1-1; no D gene call is confident. The DNA sequence is TGTGCCAGCAGCTTAGTCGACAATGAAGCTTTCTTT. The encoded protein is CASSLVDNEAFF.